This T cell receptor beta chain came from a study of CD8 T cells in Susac syndrome. Sequencing of TCR beta covered CD8+ and CD4+ T cells obtained from blood. Multiple sclerosis controls were treatment-naive patients with stable or active relapsing-remitting disease. This clonotype is a singleton in its sample. RNA amounts of roughly 0.5 to 1 ug underwent reverse transcription with random hexamers. Amplification of TCR beta CDR3 used immunoSEQ multiplex PCR across 54 Vbeta and 13 Jbeta. MiXCR was run by TCRdb on the immunoSEQ multiplex PCR reads, yielding one entry per CDR3 protein. Among about 300,000 distinct CDR3 sequences, around 91% were seen once, and the ten largest hold around 0.2%. The sample taken for sequencing was CD8+ T cells from PBMCs. The clonotype was recovered from a human donor with multiple sclerosis.

The CDR3 sequence is CASSTHEQGFSYNEQFF. DNA for the CDR3: TGTGCCAGTAGCACCCATGAACAGGGGTTCTCCTACAATGAGCAGTTCTTC. J is TRBJ2-1 and V is TRBV19; 7 nucleotides align to TRBD1. This CDR3 has 17 amino acids. V gave up 6 bases and J gave up 0 bases; unmatched junction bases: 11. The germline gives CDR1 LNHDA, CDR2 SQIVND (reference sequence). The variable domain in full, completed from reference TRBV19 and TRBJ2-1, reads DGGITQSPKYLFRKEGQNVTLSCEQNLNHDAMYWYRQDPGQGLRLIYYSQIVNDFQKGDIAEGYSVSREKKESFPLTVTSAQKNPTAFYLCASSTHEQGFSYNEQFFGPGTRLTVL.